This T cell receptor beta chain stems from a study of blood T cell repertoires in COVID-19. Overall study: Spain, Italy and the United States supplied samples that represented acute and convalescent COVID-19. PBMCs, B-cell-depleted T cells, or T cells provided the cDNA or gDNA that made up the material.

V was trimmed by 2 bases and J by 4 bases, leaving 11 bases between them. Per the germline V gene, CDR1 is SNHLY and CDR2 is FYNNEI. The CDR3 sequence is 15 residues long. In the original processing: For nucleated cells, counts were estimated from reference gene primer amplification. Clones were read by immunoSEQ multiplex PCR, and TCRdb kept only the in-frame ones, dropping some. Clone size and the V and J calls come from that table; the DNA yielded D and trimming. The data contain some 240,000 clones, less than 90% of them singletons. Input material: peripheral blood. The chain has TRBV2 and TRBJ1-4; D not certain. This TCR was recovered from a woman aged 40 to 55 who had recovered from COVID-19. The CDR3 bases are TGTGCCAGCAGTGAAATGTCCAGAATTAATGAAAAACTGTTTTTT. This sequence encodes CASSEMSRINEKLFF.